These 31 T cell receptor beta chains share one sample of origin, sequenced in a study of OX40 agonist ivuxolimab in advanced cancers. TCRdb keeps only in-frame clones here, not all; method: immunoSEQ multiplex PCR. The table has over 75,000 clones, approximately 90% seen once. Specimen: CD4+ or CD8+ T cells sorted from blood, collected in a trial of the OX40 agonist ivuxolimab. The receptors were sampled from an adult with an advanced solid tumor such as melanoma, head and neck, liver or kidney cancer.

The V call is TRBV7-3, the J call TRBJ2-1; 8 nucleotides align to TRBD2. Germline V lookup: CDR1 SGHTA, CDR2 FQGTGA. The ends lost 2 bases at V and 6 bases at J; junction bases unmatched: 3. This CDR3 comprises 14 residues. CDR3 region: CASSLRREANEQFF. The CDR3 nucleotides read TGTGCCAGCAGCTTACGGCGGGAGGCCAATGAGCAGTTCTTC.

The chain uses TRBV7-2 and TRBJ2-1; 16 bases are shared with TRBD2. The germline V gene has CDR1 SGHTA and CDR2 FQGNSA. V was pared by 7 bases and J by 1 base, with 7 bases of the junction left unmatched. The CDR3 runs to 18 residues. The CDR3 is CASNPPGLAGGSYNEQFF. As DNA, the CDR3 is TGTGCCAGCAATCCCCCGGGACTAGCGGGAGGGTCCTACAATGAGCAGTTCTTC.

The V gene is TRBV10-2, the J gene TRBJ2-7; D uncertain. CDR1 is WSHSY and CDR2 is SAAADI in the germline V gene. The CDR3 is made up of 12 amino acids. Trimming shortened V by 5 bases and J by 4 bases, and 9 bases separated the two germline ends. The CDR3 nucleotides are TGCGCCAGCAGTTTAGCTCCTTACGAGCAGTACTTC. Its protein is CASSLAPYEQYF.

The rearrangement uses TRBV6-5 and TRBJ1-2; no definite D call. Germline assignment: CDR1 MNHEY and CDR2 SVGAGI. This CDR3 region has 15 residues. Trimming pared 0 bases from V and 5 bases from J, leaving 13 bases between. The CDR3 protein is CASSYSISSPYGYTF. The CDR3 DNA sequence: TGTGCCAGCAGTTACTCGATCAGTTCCCCATATGGCTACACCTTC.

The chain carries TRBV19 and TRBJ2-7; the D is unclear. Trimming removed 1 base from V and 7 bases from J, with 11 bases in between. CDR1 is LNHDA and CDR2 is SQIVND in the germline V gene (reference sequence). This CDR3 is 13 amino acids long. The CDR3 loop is CASSIVAGREQYF. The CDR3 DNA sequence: TGTGCCAGTAGTATAGTGGCAGGTCGGGAGCAGTACTTC. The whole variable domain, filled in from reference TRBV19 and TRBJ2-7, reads DGGITQSPKYLFRKEGQNVTLSCEQNLNHDAMYWYRQDPGQGLRLIYYSQIVNDFQKGDIAEGYSVSREKKESFPLTVTSAQKNPTAFYLCASSIVAGREQYFGPGTRLTVT.

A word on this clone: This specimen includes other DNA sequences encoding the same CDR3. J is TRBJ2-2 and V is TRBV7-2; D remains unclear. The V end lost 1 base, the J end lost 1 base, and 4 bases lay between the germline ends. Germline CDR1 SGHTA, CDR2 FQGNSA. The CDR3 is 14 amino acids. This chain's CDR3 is CASSLGQNTGELFF. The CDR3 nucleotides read TGTGCCAGCAGCTTAGGGCAGAACACCGGGGAGCTGTTTTTT.

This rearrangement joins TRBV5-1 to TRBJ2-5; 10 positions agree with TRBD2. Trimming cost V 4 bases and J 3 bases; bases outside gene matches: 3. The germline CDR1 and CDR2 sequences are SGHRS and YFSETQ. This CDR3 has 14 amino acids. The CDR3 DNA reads TGCGCCAGCAGCCCGGGGACTAGCGAAGAGACCCAGTACTTC. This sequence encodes CASSPGTSEETQYF. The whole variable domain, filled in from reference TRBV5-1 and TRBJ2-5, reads KAGVTQTPRYLIKTRGQQVTLSCSPISGHRSVSWYQQTPGQGLQFLFEYFSETQRNKGNFPGRFSGRQFSNSRSEMNVSTLELGDSALYLCASSPGTSEETQYFGPGTRLLVL.

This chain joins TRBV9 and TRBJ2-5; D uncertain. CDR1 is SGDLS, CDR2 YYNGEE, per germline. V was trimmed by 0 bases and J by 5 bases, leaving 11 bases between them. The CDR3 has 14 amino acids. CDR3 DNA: TGTGCCAGCAGCGTAGGGCTTAGCAGGGAGACCCAGTACTTC. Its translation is CASSVGLSRETQYF. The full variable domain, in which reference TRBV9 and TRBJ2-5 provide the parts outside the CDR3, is DSGVTQTPKHLITATGQRVTLRCSPRSGDLSVYWYQQSLDQGLQFLIQYYNGEERAKGNILERFSAQQFPDLHSELNLSSLELGDSALYFCASSVGLSRETQYFGPGTRLLVL.

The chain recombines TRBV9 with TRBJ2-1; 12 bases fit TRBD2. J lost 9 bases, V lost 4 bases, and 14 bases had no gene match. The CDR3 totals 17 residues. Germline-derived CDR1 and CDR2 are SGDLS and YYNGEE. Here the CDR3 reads CASSTQILAGGLGEQFF. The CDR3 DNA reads TGTGCCAGCAGCACCCAAATCCTAGCGGGAGGGCTTGGTGAGCAGTTCTTC.

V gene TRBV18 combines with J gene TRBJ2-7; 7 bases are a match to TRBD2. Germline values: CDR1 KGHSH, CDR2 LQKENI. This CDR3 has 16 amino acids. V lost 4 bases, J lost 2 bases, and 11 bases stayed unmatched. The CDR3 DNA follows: TGTGCCAGCTCACAAGCGAGCGGGAACCGCCCCTACGAGCAGTACTTC. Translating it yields CASSQASGNRPYEQYF.

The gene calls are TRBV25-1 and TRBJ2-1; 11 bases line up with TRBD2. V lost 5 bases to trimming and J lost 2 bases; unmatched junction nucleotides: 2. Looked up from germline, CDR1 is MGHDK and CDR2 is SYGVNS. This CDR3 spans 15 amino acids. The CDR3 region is CASSSTSGTYNEQFF. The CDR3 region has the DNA TGTGCCAGCAGTTCGACTAGCGGGACCTACAATGAGCAGTTCTTC.

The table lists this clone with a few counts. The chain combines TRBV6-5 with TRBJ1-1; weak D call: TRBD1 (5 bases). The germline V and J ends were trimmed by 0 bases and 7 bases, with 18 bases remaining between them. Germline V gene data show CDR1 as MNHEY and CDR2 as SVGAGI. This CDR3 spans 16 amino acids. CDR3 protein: CASSYSISQGTGEAFF. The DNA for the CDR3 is TGTGCCAGCAGTTACTCGATATCTCAGGGAACTGGTGAAGCTTTCTTT.

CDR3 nucleotide sequence: TGTGCCAGCAGCAAAGAACGTCGGGGTGGGGAGACCCAGTACTTC. Protein: CASSKERRGGETQYF. The rearrangement uses TRBV21-1 and TRBJ2-5; the D call in the table, TRBD2, was not verified against the DNA. TRBV21-1 is a pseudogene locus. CDR3 length equals 15 residues.

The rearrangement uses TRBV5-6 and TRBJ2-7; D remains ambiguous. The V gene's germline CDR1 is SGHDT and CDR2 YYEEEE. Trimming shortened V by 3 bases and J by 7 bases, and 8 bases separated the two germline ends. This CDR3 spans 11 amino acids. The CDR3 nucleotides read TGTGCCAGCAGCTCGCTTAGGGAGCAGTACTTC. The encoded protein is CASSSLREQYF.

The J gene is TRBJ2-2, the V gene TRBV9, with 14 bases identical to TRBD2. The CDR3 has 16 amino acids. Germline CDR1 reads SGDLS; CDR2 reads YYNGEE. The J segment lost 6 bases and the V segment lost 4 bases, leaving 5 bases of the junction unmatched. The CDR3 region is CASSSGLAGVAGELFF. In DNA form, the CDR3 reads TGTGCCAGCAGCTCGGGACTAGCGGGAGTGGCCGGGGAGCTGTTTTTT.

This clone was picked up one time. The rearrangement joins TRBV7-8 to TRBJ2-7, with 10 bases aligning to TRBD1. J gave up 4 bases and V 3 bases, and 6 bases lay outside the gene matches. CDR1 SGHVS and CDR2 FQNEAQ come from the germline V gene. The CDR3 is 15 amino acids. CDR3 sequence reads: CASSFRQGALYEQYF. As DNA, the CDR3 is TGTGCCAGCAGCTTCCGACAGGGGGCATTGTACGAGCAGTACTTC.

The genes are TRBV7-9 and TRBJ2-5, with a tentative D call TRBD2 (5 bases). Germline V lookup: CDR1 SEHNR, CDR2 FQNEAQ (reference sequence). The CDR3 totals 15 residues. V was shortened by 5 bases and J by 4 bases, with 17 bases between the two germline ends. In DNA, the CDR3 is TGTGCCAGCAGCCCCGGCCGAGGGCCCATAGAGACCCAGTACTTC. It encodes CASSPGRGPIETQYF. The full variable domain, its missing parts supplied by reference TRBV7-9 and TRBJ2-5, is DTGVSQNPRHKITKRGQNVTFRCDPISEHNRLYWYRQTLGQGPEFLTYFQNEAQLEKSRLLSDRFSAERPKGSFSTLEIQRTEQGDSAMYLCASSPGRGPIETQYFGPGTRLLVL.

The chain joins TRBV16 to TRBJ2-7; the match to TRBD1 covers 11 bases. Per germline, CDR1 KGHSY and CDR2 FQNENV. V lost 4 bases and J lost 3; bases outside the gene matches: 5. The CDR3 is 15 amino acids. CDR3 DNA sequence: TGTGCCAGCAGCCGAACCGGGACAGGGGGCTACGAGCAGTACTTC. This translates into CASSRTGTGGYEQYF.

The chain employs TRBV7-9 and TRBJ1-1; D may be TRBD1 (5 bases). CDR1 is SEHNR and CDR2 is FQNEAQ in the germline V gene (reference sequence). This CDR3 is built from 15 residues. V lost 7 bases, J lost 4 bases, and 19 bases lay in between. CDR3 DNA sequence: TGTGCCAGCACGGAGGGGAATGGCGCGGGCACTGAAGCTTTCTTT. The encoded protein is CASTEGNGAGTEAFF.

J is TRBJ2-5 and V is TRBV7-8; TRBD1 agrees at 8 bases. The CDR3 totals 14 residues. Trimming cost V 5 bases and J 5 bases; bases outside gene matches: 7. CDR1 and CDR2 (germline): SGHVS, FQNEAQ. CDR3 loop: CASSPDRGGETQYF. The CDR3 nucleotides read TGTGCCAGCAGCCCCGACAGGGGTGGGGAGACCCAGTACTTC.

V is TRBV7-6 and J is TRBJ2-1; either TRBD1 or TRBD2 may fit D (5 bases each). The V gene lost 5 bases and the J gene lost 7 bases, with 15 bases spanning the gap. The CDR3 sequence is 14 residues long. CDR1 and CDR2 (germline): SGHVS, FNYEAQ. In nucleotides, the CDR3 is TGTGCCAGCAGCACTTCCGGGACCAAAAATGAGCAGTTCTTC. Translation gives CASSTSGTKNEQFF.

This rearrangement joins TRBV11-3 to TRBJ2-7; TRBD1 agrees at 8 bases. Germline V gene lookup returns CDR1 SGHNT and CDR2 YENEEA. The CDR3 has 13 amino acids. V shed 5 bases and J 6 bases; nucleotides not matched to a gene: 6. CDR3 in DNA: TGTGCCAGCAGCCTAACAGGGGGGCGCGAGCAGTACTTC. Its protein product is CASSLTGGREQYF.

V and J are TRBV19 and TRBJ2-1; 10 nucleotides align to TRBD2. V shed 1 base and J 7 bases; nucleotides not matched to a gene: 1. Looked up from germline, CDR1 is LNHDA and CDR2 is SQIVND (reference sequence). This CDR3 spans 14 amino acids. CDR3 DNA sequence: TGTGCCAGTAGTATAGCTAGCGGGAGTAATGAGCAGTTCTTC. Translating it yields CASSIASGSNEQFF.

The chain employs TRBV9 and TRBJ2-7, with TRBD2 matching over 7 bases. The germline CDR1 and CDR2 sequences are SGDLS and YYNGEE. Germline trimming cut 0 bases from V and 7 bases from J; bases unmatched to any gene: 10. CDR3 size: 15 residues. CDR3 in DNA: TGTGCCAGCAGCGTAGGGGCTAGCGGAGGAGGGGAGCAGTACTTC. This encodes CASSVGASGGGEQYF.

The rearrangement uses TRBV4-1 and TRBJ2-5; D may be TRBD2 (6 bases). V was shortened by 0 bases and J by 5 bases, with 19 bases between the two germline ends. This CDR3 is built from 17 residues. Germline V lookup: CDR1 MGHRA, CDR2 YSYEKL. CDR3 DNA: TGCGCCAGCAGCCAAGACAGCAGGAGGCGGGGTTTGGAGACCCAGTACTTC. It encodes CASSQDSRRRGLETQYF.

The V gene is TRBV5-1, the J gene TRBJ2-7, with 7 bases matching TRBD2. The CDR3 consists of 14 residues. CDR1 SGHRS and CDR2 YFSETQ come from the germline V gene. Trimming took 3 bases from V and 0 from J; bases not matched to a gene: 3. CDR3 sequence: CASSSSGGSYEQYF. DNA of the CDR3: TGCGCCAGCAGCTCCTCGGGAGGCTCCTACGAGCAGTACTTC.

This CDR3 is CASSPAGGRGGYTF. In nucleotides, the CDR3 is TGTGCCAGTTCCCCAGCGGGGGGACGTGGAGGCTACACCTTC. This chain uses TRBV19 with TRBJ1-2; tentatively, D is TRBD1 (5 bases). V lost 8 bases, J lost 8 bases, and 21 bases lay in between. This CDR3 spans 14 amino acids. Germline CDR1 and CDR2: LNHDA and SQIVND (reference sequence).

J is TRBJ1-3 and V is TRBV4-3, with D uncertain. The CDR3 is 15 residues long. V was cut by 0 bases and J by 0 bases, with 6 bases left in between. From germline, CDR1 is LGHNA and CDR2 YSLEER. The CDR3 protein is CASSQDSYSGNTIYF. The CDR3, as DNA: TGCGCCAGCAGCCAAGATTCGTACTCTGGAAACACCATATATTTT.

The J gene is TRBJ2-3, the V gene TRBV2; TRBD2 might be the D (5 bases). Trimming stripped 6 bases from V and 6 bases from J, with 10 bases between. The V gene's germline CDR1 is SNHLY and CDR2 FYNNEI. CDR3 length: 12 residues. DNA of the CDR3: TGTGCCAGCAGGGTACTAGGTGATACGCAGTATTTT. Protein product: CASRVLGDTQYF.

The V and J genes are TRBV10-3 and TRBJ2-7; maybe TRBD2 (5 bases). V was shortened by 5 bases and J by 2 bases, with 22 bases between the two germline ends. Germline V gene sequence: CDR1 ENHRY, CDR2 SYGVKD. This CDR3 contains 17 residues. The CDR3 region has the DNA TGTGCCATCAGTAAAGACCTTGGGGTAGCGCGCACCTACGAGCAGTACTTC. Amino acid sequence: CAISKDLGVARTYEQYF.

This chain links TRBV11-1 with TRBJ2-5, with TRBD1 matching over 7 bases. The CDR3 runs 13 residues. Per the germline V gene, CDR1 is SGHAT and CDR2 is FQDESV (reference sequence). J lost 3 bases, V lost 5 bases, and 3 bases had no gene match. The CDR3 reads CASSLGQKETQYF. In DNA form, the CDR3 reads TGTGCCAGCAGCCTGGGACAGAAAGAGACCCAGTACTTC.